This TCR beta chain was captured in a study of spatial heterogeneity in lung cancer. On the study more broadly: Detection of beta-chain sequences consistently exceeded that of alpha-chain sequences.

This clonotype has at least ten counts. The CDR3 has 14 residues. Germline values: CDR1 DFQATT, CDR2 SNEGSKA (reference sequence). Trimming took off 6 bases at V and 0 bases at J, with 12 bases between the two ends. The presence of a unique molecular identifier marked each TCR cDNA molecule. From the 5' RACE reads, TCRdb called clonotypes with MiXCR, one entry per CDR3 protein. This sample has tens of thousands of distinct CDR3 sequences, with about 4.5% found just once. The time point denotes: sample taken at primary tumor resection. Unsorted samples of tumor, nontumor lung or frozen PBMC had their whole RNA sequenced.

The TCR was taken from a male donor with early-stage non-small cell lung cancer. This specimen was PBMCs, taken at surgery. The J gene is TRBJ1-3, the V gene TRBV20-1, with D tentatively TRBD1 (6 bases). CDR3 bases: TGCAGTGCCCCGGACAGTTACTCTGGAAACACCATATATTTT. Translating gives CSAPDSYSGNTIYF.